Below, 18 T cell receptor beta chains from the same sample are listed, as sequenced in a study of blood T cells in healthy people across ages. The use of a sample-barcoded 5' primer and a J-beta primer mix characterized a second PCR of roughly 6 to 11 cycles. In TCRdb, the 5' RACE reads were re-called with MiXCR into one record per CDR3 protein. The profile shows fewer than 700,000 distinct CDR3 sequences, under 55% of them singletons. Sequencing input: blood. The receptors were gathered from a man older than 75 in good health.

The V call is TRBV5-1, the J call TRBJ2-1; 7 bases fit TRBD2. V lost 4 bases to trimming and J lost 5 bases; unmatched junction nucleotides: 9. The CDR3 runs 15 residues. Germline V lookup: CDR1 SGHRS, CDR2 YFSETQ. This chain's CDR3 is CASSPIAGGNNEQFF. The CDR3 DNA follows: TGCGCCAGCAGCCCGATAGCGGGCGGAAACAATGAGCAGTTCTTC. Full variable domain (outside the CDR3, taken from reference TRBV5-1 and TRBJ2-1): KAGVTQTPRYLIKTRGQQVTLSCSPISGHRSVSWYQQTPGQGLQFLFEYFSETQRNKGNFPGRFSGRQFSNSRSEMNVSTLELGDSALYLCASSPIAGGNNEQFFGPGTRLTVL.

V gene TRBV7-9 combines with J gene TRBJ1-4; D remains ambiguous. Germline V gene lookup returns CDR1 SEHNR and CDR2 FQNEAQ (reference sequence). This CDR3 comprises 15 residues. Trimming left V 1 base short and J 5 bases short, with 11 bases between. CDR3 DNA: TGTGCCAGCAGCTTAGGGGCAGAGGCCAATGAAAAACTGTTTTTT. This gives the protein CASSLGAEANEKLFF.

This clonotype was seen a few times. The chain couples TRBV4-1 to TRBJ2-1, with 10 bases aligning to TRBD2. Germline CDR1 reads MGHRA; CDR2 reads YSYEKL. V was pared by 1 base and J by 7 bases, with 13 bases of the junction left unmatched. The CDR3 contains 18 residues. The CDR3 loop reads CASSQALQSSGRKNEQFF. The CDR3 DNA sequence: TGCGCCAGCAGCCAAGCCCTCCAATCTAGCGGGAGAAAGAATGAGCAGTTCTTC.

V gene TRBV7-2 combines with J gene TRBJ2-3; possibly TRBD2 for D (6 bases). The CDR3 contains 14 residues. Trimming pared 6 bases from V and 2 bases from J, leaving 12 bases between. Per germline, CDR1 SGHTA and CDR2 FQGNSA. CDR3 bases: TGTGCCAGCAGGGAGGGTAGGGACACAGATACGCAGTATTTT. Protein: CASREGRDTDTQYF.

The rearrangement joins TRBV5-1 to TRBJ2-7; D is tentatively TRBD1 or TRBD2 (5 bases each). Trimming removed 4 bases from V and 6 bases from J, with 23 bases in between. Germline V gene data show CDR1 as SGHRS and CDR2 as YFSETQ. The CDR3 is 16 residues long. Written as DNA, the CDR3 is TGCGCCAGCAGCCGAAGGGCTGGCAGGGAAGGGACCGAGCAGTACTTC. It is translated as CASSRRAGREGTEQYF.

The table lists this clonotype with many counts. This chain joins TRBV9 and TRBJ2-5; D may be TRBD2 (6 bases). The CDR3 totals 14 residues. V lost 3 bases to trimming and J lost 2 bases, with 11 bases between them. CDR1 is SGDLS, CDR2 YYNGEE, per germline. CDR3 amino acids: CASSAGTDQETQYF. The CDR3 bases are TGTGCCAGCAGCGCGGGGACTGATCAAGAGACCCAGTACTTC. The whole variable domain, filled in from reference TRBV9 and TRBJ2-5, reads DSGVTQTPKHLITATGQRVTLRCSPRSGDLSVYWYQQSLDQGLQFLIQYYNGEERAKGNILERFSAQQFPDLHSELNLSSLELGDSALYFCASSAGTDQETQYFGPGTRLLVL.

This rearrangement joins TRBV2 to TRBJ1-2, with D unresolved. V dropped 0 bases and J dropped 4 bases, with 6 bases sitting between them. The CDR3 extends over 13 amino acids. Germline-derived CDR1 and CDR2 are SNHLY and FYNNEI. The CDR3 sequence: CASSEALLYGYTF. The CDR3 DNA sequence: TGTGCCAGCAGTGAAGCGCTTCTCTATGGCTACACCTTC. The full variable domain, rest sourced from reference TRBV2 and TRBJ1-2, is EPEVTQTPSHQVTQMGQEVILRCVPISNHLYFYWYRQILGQKVEFLVSFYNNEISEKSEIFDDQFSVERPDGSNFTLKIRSTKLEDSAMYFCASSEALLYGYTFGSGTRLTVV.

The chain is built from TRBV10-3 and TRBJ2-7; 11 positions match TRBD2. The V gene's germline CDR1 is ENHRY and CDR2 SYGVKD. V was pared by 2 bases and J by 6 bases, with 6 bases of the junction left unmatched. This CDR3 is built from 15 residues. Here the CDR3 reads CAISETSGSSGEQYF. The CDR3, as DNA: TGTGCCATCAGTGAGACTAGCGGGAGCAGCGGCGAGCAGTACTTC.

In the case of this clonotype: Its ends do not fully match the called genes, so a read error is possible. This rearrangement joins TRBV7-6 to TRBJ2-3; D may be TRBD1 (6 bases). The CDR3 extends over 15 amino acids. Germline V lookup: CDR1 SGHVS, CDR2 FNYEAQ. In DNA, the CDR3 is TGTGCCAGCAGCTTAGAACAGGGCCTCACAGATAGGCAGTATTTT. Encoded protein: CASSLEQGLTDRQYF.

This clonotype came up many times. V is TRBV29-1 and J is TRBJ2-1; D may be TRBD1 (7 bases). V dropped 7 bases and J dropped 12 bases, with 34 bases sitting between them. Germline V gene lookup returns CDR1 SQVTM and CDR2 ANQGSEA. The CDR3 sequence is 17 residues long. CDR3 loop: CSAEGASEGNFGYVQFF. CDR3 in DNA: TGCAGCGCCGAGGGGGCGTCGGAGGGTAATTTCGGGTATGTGCAGTTCTTC.

As for this clonotype: Since a much larger clone is just one base distant, this may be a read error. The chain uses TRBV6-1 and TRBJ2-5, with 9 nucleotides matching TRBD2. This CDR3 is built from 17 residues. Germline trimming cut 6 bases from V and 4 bases from J; bases unmatched to any gene: 15. In germline, CDR1 is MNHNS, CDR2 SASEGT. The CDR3: CASSPRLGTSISETQYF. The DNA for the CDR3 is TGTGCCAGCAGCCCCCGACTGGGGACTAGCATTTCAGAGACCCAGTACTTC.

This clonotype has only a few counts. The chain recombines TRBV7-3 with TRBJ2-1, with TRBD2 matching 11 bases. The junction had 12 bases not matched to a gene; V was cut back by 4 bases and J by 1 base. Germline V lookup: CDR1 SGHTA, CDR2 FQGTGA. The CDR3 is 19 amino acids. For the CDR3, the DNA is TGTGCCAGCAGCTCCACTCCGGGACTAGCGGTTCCTTCCTACAATGAGCAGTTCTTC. Amino acids: CASSSTPGLAVPSYNEQFF.

This clonotype was counted only a few times. The chain links TRBV25-1 to TRBJ1-4; 7 bases line up with TRBD1. This CDR3 region has 13 residues. CDR1 and CDR2 (germline): MGHDK, SYGVNS. CDR3 DNA sequence: TGTGCTTCCAGTTTCGACAGGGAGGAAAAACTGTTTTTT. This sequence encodes CASSFDREEKLFF.

The gene calls are TRBV7-2 and TRBJ2-7; 8 positions agree with TRBD1. The germline V gene has CDR1 SGHTA and CDR2 FQGNSA. The CDR3 length is 14 residues. After removal of 7 bases from V and 0 bases from J, the junction contained 5 bases not matched to a gene. The CDR3 DNA reads as TGTGCCAGCACCCGGACAGGGATCTCCTACGAGCAGTACTTC. It codes for CASTRTGISYEQYF.

The chain joins TRBV29-1 to TRBJ2-1; 11 bases agree with TRBD1. The J call is doubtful: the DNA matches TRBJ2-7 better. The CDR3 is made up of 16 amino acids. Germline V lookup: CDR1 SQVTM, CDR2 ANQGSEA. CDR3 sequence reads: CSVGGQGALPYNEQYF. CDR3 bases: TGCAGCGTGGGTGGACAGGGGGCTCTTCCCTACAATGAGCAGTACTTC.

The chain couples TRBV5-1 to TRBJ2-5; 9 nucleotides agree with TRBD1. Germline CDR1 and CDR2: SGHRS and YFSETQ. V gave up 4 bases and J gave up 0 bases; unmatched junction bases: 4. The CDR3 covers 15 residues. The CDR3 spells CASSPWTGDQETQYF. CDR3 coding DNA: TGCGCCAGCAGCCCCTGGACAGGGGACCAAGAGACCCAGTACTTC.

Comments on this clonotype: A clone one base away is much larger, so this may be a read error. The rearrangement joins TRBV6-5 to TRBJ1-4, with a weak D call TRBD1 (6 bases). V was trimmed by 0 bases and J by 6 bases, leaving 17 bases between them. CDR3 length: 17 residues. Looked up from germline, CDR1 is MNHEY and CDR2 is SVGAGI. The CDR3 loop reads CASSYSYRGRGDEKLFF. The CDR3 DNA is TGTGCCAGCAGTTACTCCTACCGGGGCAGGGGTGATGAAAAACTGTTTTTT.

This clonotype has at least ten counts. The chain has TRBV29-1 and TRBJ1-4; tentative D call: TRBD1 (6 bases). The germline V and J ends were trimmed by 4 bases and 7 bases, with 13 bases remaining between them. Germline V gene data show CDR1 as SQVTM and CDR2 as ANQGSEA. This CDR3 spans 13 amino acids. CDR3 amino acids: CSVATGPGEKLFF. DNA of the CDR3: TGCAGCGTTGCTACAGGGCCGGGTGAAAAACTGTTTTTT.